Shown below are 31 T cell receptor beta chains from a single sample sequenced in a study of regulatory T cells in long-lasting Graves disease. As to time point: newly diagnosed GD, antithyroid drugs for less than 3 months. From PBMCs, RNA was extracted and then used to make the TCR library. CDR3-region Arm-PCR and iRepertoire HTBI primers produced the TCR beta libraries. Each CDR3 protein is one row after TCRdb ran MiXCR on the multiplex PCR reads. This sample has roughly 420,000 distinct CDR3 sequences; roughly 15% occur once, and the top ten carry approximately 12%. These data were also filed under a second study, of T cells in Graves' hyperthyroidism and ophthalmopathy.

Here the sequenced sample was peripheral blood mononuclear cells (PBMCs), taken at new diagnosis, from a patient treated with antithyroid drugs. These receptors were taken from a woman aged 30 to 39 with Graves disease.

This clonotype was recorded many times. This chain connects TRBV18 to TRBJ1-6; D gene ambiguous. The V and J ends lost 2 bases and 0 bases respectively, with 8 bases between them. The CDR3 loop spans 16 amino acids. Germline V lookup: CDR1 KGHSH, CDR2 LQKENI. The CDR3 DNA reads TGTGCCAGCTCACCAACTAGGAGCTCCTATAATTCACCCCTCCACTTT. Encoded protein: CASSPTRSSYNSPLHF.

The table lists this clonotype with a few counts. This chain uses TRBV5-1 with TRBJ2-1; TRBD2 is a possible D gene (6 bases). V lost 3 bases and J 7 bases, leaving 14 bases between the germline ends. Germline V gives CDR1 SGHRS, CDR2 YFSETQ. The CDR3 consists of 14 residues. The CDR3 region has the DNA TGCGCCAGCAGCTCGGAGGGCCTCTCAAATGAGCAGTTCTTC. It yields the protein CASSSEGLSNEQFF.

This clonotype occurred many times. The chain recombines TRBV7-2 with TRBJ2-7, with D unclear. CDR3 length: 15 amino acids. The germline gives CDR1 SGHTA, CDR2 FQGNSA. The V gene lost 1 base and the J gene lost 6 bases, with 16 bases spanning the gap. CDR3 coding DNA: TGTGCCAGCAGCTTAGGATGGGCGGCCGGGCTCGAGCAGTACTTC. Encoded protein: CASSLGWAAGLEQYF.

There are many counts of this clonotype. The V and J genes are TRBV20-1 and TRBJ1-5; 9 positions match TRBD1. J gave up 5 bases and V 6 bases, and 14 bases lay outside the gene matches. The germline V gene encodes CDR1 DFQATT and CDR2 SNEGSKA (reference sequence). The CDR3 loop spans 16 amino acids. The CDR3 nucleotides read TGCAGTGCGGACACGACCACGGGACAGGGTCATCAGCCCCAGCATTTT. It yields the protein CSADTTTGQGHQPQHF.

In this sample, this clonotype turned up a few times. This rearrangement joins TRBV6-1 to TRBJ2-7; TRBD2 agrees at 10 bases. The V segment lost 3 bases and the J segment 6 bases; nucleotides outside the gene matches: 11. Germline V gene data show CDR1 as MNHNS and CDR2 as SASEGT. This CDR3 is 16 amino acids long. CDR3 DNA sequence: TGTGCCAGCAGTGACCGAGCGGGAGGGCCTTTCGCCGAGCAGTACTTC. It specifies CASSDRAGGPFAEQYF.

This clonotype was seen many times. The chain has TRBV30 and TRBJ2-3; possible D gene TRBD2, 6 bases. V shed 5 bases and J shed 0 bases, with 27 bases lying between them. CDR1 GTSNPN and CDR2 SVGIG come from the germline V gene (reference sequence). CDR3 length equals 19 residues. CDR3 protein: CAWGRDLTLKRESTDTQYF. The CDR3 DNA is TGTGCCTGGGGTAGGGACCTGACCTTAAAACGGGAGAGCACAGATACGCAGTATTTT.

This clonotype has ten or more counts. The CDR3 protein is CASRRRQYTDTQYF. In DNA form, the CDR3 reads TGTGCCAGCAGAAGACGACAGTACACAGATACGCAGTATTTT. The rearrangement links TRBV12-3 or TRBV12-4 to TRBJ2-3; D perhaps matches TRBD1 (5 bases). V was clipped by 6 bases and J by 2 bases, with 12 bases between them. CDR3 length: 14 residues.

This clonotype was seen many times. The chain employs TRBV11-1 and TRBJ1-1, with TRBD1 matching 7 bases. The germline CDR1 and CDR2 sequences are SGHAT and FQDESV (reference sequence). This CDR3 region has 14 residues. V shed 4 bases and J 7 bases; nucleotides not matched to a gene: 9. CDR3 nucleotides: TGTGCCAGCAGCTACGGACAGGATACAATTGAAGCTTTCTTT. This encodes CASSYGQDTIEAFF.

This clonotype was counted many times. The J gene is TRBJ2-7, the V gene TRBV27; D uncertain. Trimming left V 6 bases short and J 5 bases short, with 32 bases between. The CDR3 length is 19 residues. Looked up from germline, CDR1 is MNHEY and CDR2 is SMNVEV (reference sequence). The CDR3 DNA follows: TGTGCCAGCAGGGGCCCGAGGAGCGAGATCCCATCCAACACCAACGAGCAGTACTTC. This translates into CASRGPRSEIPSNTNEQYF.

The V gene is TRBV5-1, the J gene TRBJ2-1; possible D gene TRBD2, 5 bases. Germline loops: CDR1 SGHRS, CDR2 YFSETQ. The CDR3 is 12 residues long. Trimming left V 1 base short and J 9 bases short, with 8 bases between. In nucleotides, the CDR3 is TGCGCCAGCAGCTTGATGGCGGGTGAGCAGTTCTTC. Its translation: CASSLMAGEQFF.

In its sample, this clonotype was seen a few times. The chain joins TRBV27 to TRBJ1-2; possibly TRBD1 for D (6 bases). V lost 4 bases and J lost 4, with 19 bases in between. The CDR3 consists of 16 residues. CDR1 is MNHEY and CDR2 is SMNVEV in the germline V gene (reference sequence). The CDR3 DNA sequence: TGTGCCAGCAGTTCCAAGGTGGGACAAAAGGGCTATGGCTACACCTTC. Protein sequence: CASSSKVGQKGYGYTF.

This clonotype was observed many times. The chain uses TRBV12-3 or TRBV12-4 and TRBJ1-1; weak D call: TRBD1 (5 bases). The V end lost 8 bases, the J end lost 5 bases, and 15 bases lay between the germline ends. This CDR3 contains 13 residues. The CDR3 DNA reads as TGTGCCAGCGGTACGACGGGGGTTACTGAAGCTTTCTTT. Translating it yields CASGTTGVTEAFF.

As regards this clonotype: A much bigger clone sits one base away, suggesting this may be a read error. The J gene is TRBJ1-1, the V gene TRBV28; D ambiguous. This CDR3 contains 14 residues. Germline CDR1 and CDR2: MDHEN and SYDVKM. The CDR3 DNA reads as TGTGCCAGTACCCCTGAGTCTCGGAGCACTGAAGCTCTCTTT. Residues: CASTPESRSTEALF.

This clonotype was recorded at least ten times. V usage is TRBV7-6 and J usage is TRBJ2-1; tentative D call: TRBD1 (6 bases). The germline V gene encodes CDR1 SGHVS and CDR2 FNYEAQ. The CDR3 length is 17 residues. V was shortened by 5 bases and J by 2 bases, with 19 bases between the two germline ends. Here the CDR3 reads CASSLIPTGSAYNEQFF. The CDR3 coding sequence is TGTGCCAGCAGCCTCATTCCAACAGGGAGTGCCTACAATGAGCAGTTCTTC.

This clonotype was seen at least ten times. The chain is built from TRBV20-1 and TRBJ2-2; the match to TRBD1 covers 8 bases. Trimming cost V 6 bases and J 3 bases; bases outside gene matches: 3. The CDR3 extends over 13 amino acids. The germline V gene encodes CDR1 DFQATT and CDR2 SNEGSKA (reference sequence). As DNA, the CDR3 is TGCAGTGCAAGACAGGGGCACACCGGGGAGCTGTTTTTT. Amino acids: CSARQGHTGELFF.

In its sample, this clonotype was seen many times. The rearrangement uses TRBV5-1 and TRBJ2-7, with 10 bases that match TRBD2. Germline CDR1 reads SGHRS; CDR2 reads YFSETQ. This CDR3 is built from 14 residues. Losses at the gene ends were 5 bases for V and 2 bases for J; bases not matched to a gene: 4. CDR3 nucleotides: TGCGCCAGCAGGAAAGCGGGAGGGACCTACGAGCAGTACTTC. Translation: CASRKAGGTYEQYF.

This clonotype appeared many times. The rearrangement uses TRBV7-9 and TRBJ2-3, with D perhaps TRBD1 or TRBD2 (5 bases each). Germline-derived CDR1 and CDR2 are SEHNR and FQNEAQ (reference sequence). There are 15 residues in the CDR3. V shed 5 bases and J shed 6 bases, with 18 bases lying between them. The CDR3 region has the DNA TGTGCCAGCAGCCTAACCTACCGGGACGAGGATACGCAGTATTTT. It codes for CASSLTYRDEDTQYF.

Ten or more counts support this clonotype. The CDR3 spells CASSLVQGYEQYF. As DNA, the CDR3 is TGTGCCAGCAGTTTGGTTCAGGGCTACGAGCAGTACTTC. This sequence joins TRBV28 and TRBJ2-7, with D maybe TRBD1 (5 bases). The CDR3 contains 13 residues. Germline assignment: CDR1 MDHEN and CDR2 SYDVKM. Between the trimmed V and J ends, which lost 3 bases and 3 bases, there was a span of 9 bases. The complete variable domain, with remaining parts taken from reference TRBV28 and TRBJ2-7, reads DVKVTQSSRYLVKRTGEKVFLECVQDMDHENMFWYRQDPGLGLRLIYFSYDVKMKEKGDIPEGYSVSREKKERFSLILESASTNQTSMYLCASSLVQGYEQYFGPGTRLTVT.

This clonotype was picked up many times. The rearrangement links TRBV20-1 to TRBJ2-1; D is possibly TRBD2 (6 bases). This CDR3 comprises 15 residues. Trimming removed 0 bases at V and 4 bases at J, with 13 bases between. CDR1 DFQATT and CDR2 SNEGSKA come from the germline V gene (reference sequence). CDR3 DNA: TGCAGTGCTAGAGATCGGGAGCGGGTTTACAATGAGCAGTTCTTC. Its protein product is CSARDRERVYNEQFF.

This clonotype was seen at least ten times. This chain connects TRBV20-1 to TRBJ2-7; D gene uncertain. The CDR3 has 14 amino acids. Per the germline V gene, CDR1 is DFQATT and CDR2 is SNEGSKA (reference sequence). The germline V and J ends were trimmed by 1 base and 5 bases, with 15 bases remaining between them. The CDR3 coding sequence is TGCAGTGCTAGAGCCCCTCCCCGGAACGACGAGCAGTACTTC. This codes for CSARAPPRNDEQYF.

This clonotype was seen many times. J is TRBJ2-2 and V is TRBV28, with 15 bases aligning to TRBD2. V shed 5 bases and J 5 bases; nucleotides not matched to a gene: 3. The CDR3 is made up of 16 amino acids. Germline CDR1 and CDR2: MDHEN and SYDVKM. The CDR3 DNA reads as TGTGCCAGCAGTCCCGGACTAGCGGGAGGGACCGGGGAGCTGTTTTTT. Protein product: CASSPGLAGGTGELFF.

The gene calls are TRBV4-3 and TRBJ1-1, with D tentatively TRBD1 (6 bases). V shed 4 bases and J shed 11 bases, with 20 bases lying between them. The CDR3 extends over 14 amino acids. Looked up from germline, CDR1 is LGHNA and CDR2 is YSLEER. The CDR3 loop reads CASSPLGGGLRAFF. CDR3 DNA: TGCGCCAGCAGCCCCCTGGGGGGGGGGCTGAGGGCTTTCTTT.

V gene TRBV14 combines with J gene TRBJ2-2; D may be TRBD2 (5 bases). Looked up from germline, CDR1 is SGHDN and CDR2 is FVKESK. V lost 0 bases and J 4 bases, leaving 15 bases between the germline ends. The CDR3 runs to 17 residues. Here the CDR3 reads CASSQDWSGTATGELFF. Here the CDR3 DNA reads TGTGCCAGCAGCCAAGATTGGAGCGGTACAGCCACCGGGGAGCTGTTTTTT.

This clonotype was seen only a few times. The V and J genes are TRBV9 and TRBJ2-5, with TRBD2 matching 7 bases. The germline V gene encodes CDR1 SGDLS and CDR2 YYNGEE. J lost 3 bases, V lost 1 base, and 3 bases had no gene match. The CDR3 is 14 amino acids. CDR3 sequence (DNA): TGTGCCAGCAGCGTATGGGCGGGGGAAGAGACCCAGTACTTC. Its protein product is CASSVWAGEETQYF.

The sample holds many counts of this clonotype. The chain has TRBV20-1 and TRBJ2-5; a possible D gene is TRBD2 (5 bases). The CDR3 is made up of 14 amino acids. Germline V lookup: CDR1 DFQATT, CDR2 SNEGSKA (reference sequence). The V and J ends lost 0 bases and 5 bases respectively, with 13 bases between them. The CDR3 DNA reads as TGCAGTGCTAGAGATGGAGGACTGGGGGAGACCCAGTACTTC. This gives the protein CSARDGGLGETQYF.

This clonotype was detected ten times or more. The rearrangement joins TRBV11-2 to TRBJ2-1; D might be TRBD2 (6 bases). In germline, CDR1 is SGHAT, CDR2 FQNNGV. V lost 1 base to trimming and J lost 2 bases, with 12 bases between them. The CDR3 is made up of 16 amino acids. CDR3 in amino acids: CASSLGGESTYNEQFF. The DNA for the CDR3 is TGTGCCAGCAGCTTAGGGGGGGAGAGCACCTACAATGAGCAGTTCTTC.

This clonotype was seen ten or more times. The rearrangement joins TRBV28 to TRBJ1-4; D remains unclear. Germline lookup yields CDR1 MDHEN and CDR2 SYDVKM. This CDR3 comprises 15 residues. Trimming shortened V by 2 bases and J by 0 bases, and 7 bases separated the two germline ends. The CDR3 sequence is CASSLPGATNEKLFF. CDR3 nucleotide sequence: TGTGCCAGCAGTTTACCGGGCGCAACTAATGAAAAACTGTTTTTT.

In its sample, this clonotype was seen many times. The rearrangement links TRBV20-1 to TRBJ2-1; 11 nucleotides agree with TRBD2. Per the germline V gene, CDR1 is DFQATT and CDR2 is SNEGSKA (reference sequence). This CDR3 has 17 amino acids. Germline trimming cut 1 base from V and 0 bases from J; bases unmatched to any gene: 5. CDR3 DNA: TGCAGTGCTAGAGCCCGAACTAGCGGGAGCTCCTACAATGAGCAGTTCTTC. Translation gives CSARARTSGSSYNEQFF.

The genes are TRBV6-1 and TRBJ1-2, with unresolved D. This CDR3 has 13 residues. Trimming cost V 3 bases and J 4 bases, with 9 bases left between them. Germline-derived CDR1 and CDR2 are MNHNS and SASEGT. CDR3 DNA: TGTGCCAGCAGTGAGGCAGGAGGCTATGGCTACACCTTC. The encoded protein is CASSEAGGYGYTF.

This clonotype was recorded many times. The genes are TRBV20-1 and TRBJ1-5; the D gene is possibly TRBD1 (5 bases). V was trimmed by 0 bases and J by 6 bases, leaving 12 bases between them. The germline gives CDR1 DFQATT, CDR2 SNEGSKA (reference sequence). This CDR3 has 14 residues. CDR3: CSARDRERGQPQHF. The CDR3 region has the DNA TGCAGTGCTAGAGACAGGGAAAGAGGTCAGCCCCAGCATTTT.

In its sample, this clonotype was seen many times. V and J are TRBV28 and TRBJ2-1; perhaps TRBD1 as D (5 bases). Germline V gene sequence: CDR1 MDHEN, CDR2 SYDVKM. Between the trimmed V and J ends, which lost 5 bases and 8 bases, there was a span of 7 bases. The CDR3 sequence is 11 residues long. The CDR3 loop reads CASSGRDEQFF. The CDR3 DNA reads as TGTGCCAGCAGTGGCAGGGATGAGCAGTTCTTC. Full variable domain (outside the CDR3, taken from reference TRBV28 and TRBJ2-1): DVKVTQSSRYLVKRTGEKVFLECVQDMDHENMFWYRQDPGLGLRLIYFSYDVKMKEKGDIPEGYSVSREKKERFSLILESASTNQTSMYLCASSGRDEQFFGPGTRLTVL.